These T cell receptor beta chains were read from a single sample in a study of identical twins. MiXCR was run by TCRdb on the 5' RACE reads, yielding one entry per CDR3 protein. The top ten hold around 0.4% of the sample, which has about 530,000 distinct CDR3 sequences, about 15% seen once. These data also formed part of another study, on yellow fever vaccine responses in identical twins.

The sequencing input was CD4+ T cells sorted from blood. These receptors all stem from a woman aged 18-29 years in good health. CDR3s include the opening cysteine and the closing phenylalanine or tryptophan. Each record gives: J gene, D gene, CDR3 length, V gene, clone size, CDR3 protein, CDR3 DNA. D genes are given only for firm matches. Clone size is not always given. Where it is, it says once, few, many or a class for expanded clones.

J: TRBJ2-7; D: TRBD1; length: 15; V: TRBV7-2; size: few; CDR3: CASSPHGGTGVEQYF; DNA: TGTGCCAGCAGCCCGCATGGTGGGACAGGGGTTGAGCAGTACTTC
J: TRBJ2-3; D: .; length: 14; V: TRBV20-1; size: .; CDR3: CSATRRLGTDTQYF; DNA: TGCAGTGCTACCCGCCGTTTGGGCACAGATACGCAGTATTTT
J: TRBJ2-3; D: TRBD1; length: 17; V: TRBV12-3/TRBV12-4; size: few; CDR3: CASSRQGRVLGTDTQYF; DNA: TGTGCCAGCAGTCGACAGGGTAGGGTGTTGGGCACAGATACGCAGTATTTT
J: TRBJ1-2; D: TRBD1; length: 12; V: TRBV28; size: many; CDR3: CASSTDRAGYTF; DNA: TGTGCCAGCAGTACGGACAGGGCTGGCTACACCTTC
J: TRBJ1-1; D: TRBD1; length: 14; V: TRBV19; size: .; CDR3: CASSITQGDTEAFF; DNA: TGTGCCAGTAGTATAACACAGGGGGACACTGAAGCTTTCTTT
J: TRBJ2-5; D: TRBD1; length: 18; V: TRBV5-1; size: .; CDR3: CASSVTGGRLALGETQYF; DNA: TGCGCCAGCAGCGTGACAGGGGGGAGACTAGCCCTCGGAGAGACCCAGTACTTC
J: TRBJ2-7; D: TRBD2; length: 12; V: TRBV7-9; size: few; CDR3: CASSTWGGEQYF; DNA: TGTGCCAGTAGCACGTGGGGGGGCGAGCAGTACTTC
J: TRBJ2-2; D: .; length: 11; V: TRBV28; size: few; CDR3: CASGWTGELFF; DNA: TGTGCGAGCGGGTGGACCGGGGAGCTGTTTTTT
J: TRBJ1-6; D: .; length: 15; V: TRBV7-9; size: few; CDR3: CASSFSVSYNSPLHF; DNA: TGTGCCAGCAGCTTTTCTGTATCCTATAATTCACCCCTCCACTTT
J: TRBJ1-1; D: TRBD1; length: 16; V: TRBV7-9; size: .; CDR3: CASSRGTGGLNTEAFF; DNA: TGTGCCAGCAGCCGTGGGACAGGAGGATTGAACACTGAAGCTTTCTTT
J: TRBJ2-3; D: .; length: 13; V: TRBV12-5; size: .; CDR3: CASVPPLTDTQYF; DNA: TGTGCTAGTGTTCCTCCCCTTACAGATACGCAGTATTTT
J: TRBJ1-6; D: .; length: 13; V: TRBV3-1; size: .; CDR3: CASSHEGVSPLHF; DNA: TGTGCCAGCAGCCACGAAGGGGTTTCACCCCTCCACTTT
J: TRBJ1-2; D: .; length: 11; V: TRBV29-1; size: many; CDR3: CSVRFNYGYTF; DNA: TGCAGCGTCAGATTTAACTATGGCTACACCTTC
J: TRBJ2-2; D: .; length: 17; V: TRBV6-2/TRBV6-3; size: .; CDR3: CASSPRWAGADTGELFF; DNA: TGTGCCAGCAGCCCCCGCTGGGCGGGGGCCGACACCGGGGAGCTGTTTTTT
J: TRBJ1-5; D: .; length: 13; V: TRBV4-2; size: .; CDR3: CAISPGLPCAQHF; DNA: TGTGCCATCAGCCCGGGGCTCCCGTGCGCCCAGCATTTT
J: TRBJ2-1; D: .; length: 17; V: TRBV7-8; size: few; CDR3: CASSLAFVQSGIHEQFF; DNA: TGTGCCAGCAGCTTAGCGTTCGTACAAAGCGGAATCCATGAGCAGTTCTTC
J: TRBJ2-1; D: .; length: 17; V: TRBV6-5; size: .; CDR3: CASSYSGFASSYNEQFF; DNA: TGTGCCAGCAGTTACTCGGGGTTTGCTAGTTCCTACAATGAGCAGTTCTTC
J: TRBJ1-5; D: .; length: 14; V: TRBV3-1; size: few; CDR3: CASSPGIRNQPQHF; DNA: TGTGCCAGCAGCCCGGGGATTCGAAATCAGCCCCAGCATTTT
J: TRBJ2-1; D: .; length: 13; V: TRBV2; size: many; CDR3: CASTRLGFNEQFF; DNA: TGTGCCAGCACCCGACTAGGATTCAATGAGCAGTTCTTC
J: TRBJ1-2; D: .; length: 12; V: TRBV20-1; size: .; CDR3: CSARDEMGGYTF; DNA: TGCAGTGCTAGAGATGAGATGGGTGGCTACACCTTC
J: TRBJ2-3; D: .; length: 12; V: TRBV12-5; size: .; CDR3: CASGLVAGTQYF; DNA: TGTGCTAGTGGTTTGGTAGCTGGTACGCAGTATTTT
J: TRBJ1-4; D: .; length: 16; V: TRBV27; size: .; CDR3: CASSSRFSGGNEKLFF; DNA: TGTGCCAGCAGTTCCCGGTTCAGTGGGGGAAATGAAAAACTGTTTTTT
J: TRBJ2-1; D: .; length: 13; V: TRBV4-2; size: .; CDR3: CASSQDRWDEQFF; DNA: TGTGCCAGCAGCCAAGATCGATGGGATGAGCAGTTCTTC
J: TRBJ2-5; D: .; length: 16; V: TRBV15; size: once; CDR3: CATSRRVGGAQETQYF; DNA: TGTGCCACCAGCAGAAGAGTGGGGGGGGCTCAAGAGACCCAGTACTTC
J: TRBJ2-5; D: .; length: 14; V: TRBV12-3/TRBV12-4; size: .; CDR3: CASRYAGIQETQYF; DNA: TGTGCCAGCAGATATGCTGGGATCCAAGAGACCCAGTACTTC
J: TRBJ2-6; D: TRBD1; length: 18; V: TRBV7-7; size: .; CDR3: CASSPGGQGERGANVLTF; DNA: TGTGCCAGCAGCCCCGGGGGACAGGGAGAACGTGGGGCCAACGTCCTGACTTTC
J: TRBJ2-2; D: TRBD1; length: 14; V: TRBV27; size: few; CDR3: CASTGQGGTGELFF; DNA: TGTGCCAGCACCGGACAGGGGGGTACCGGGGAGCTGTTTTTT
J: TRBJ1-2; D: .; length: 11; V: TRBV12-3/TRBV12-4; size: few; CDR3: CASSSMYGYTF; DNA: TGTGCCAGCAGCTCCATGTATGGCTACACCTTC
J: TRBJ2-7; D: TRBD1; length: 15; V: TRBV7-9; size: few; CDR3: CASSLWGTGIAEQYF; DNA: TGTGCCAGCAGCCTTTGGGGGACAGGGATTGCCGAGCAGTACTTC
J: TRBJ2-3; D: TRBD1; length: 15; V: TRBV5-4; size: .; CDR3: CASSLKGGWADTQYF; DNA: TGTGCCAGCAGCTTGAAAGGGGGCTGGGCAGATACGCAGTATTTT
J: TRBJ2-7; D: TRBD2; length: 14; V: TRBV25-1; size: few; CDR3: CASTRRGIPYEQYF; DNA: TGTGCCAGCACCCGGCGGGGGATTCCCTACGAGCAGTACTTC
J: TRBJ2-3; D: TRBD2; length: 16; V: TRBV7-3; size: few; CDR3: CASSRSSGPSTDTQYF; DNA: TGTGCCAGCAGTCGATCTAGCGGGCCTAGCACAGATACGCAGTATTTT
J: TRBJ2-1; D: TRBD1; length: 14; V: TRBV12-3/TRBV12-4; size: .; CDR3: CASRGTGGNNEQFF; DNA: TGTGCCAGCAGGGGGACAGGGGGGAACAATGAGCAGTTCTTC
J: TRBJ2-1; D: .; length: 13; V: TRBV10-3; size: .; CDR3: CAISGRETNEQFF; DNA: TGTGCCATCAGCGGGAGAGAGACCAATGAGCAGTTCTTC
J: TRBJ2-5; D: .; length: 13; V: TRBV25-1; size: .; CDR3: CASSEGYQETQYF; DNA: TGTGCCAGCAGTGAGGGGTACCAAGAGACCCAGTACTTC
J: TRBJ2-3; D: .; length: 16; V: TRBV20-1; size: .; CDR3: CSARDGDPTYGDTQYF; DNA: TGCAGTGCTAGAGATGGGGACCCGACCTACGGAGATACGCAGTATTTT
J: TRBJ2-3; D: .; length: 17; V: TRBV5-1; size: .; CDR3: CASSLEVLPTSTDTQYF; DNA: TGCGCCAGCAGCTTAGAGGTGTTACCGACTAGCACAGATACGCAGTATTTT
J: TRBJ2-1; D: .; length: 17; V: TRBV3-1; size: few; CDR3: CASSQDLLRRSYNEQFF; DNA: TGTGCCAGCAGCCAAGATCTGCTTAGACGCTCCTACAATGAGCAGTTCTTC
J: TRBJ2-1; D: TRBD2; length: 14; V: TRBV9; size: few; CDR3: CASSGWGLANEQFF; DNA: TGTGCCAGCAGCGGATGGGGACTAGCCAATGAGCAGTTCTTC
J: TRBJ2-1; D: .; length: 16; V: TRBV5-1; size: .; CDR3: CASSWGGTGLSHEQFF; DNA: TGCGCCAGCAGCTGGGGGGGCACAGGGTTATCCCATGAGCAGTTCTTC
J: TRBJ2-5; D: TRBD1; length: 15; V: TRBV11-2; size: few; CDR3: CASTPVDRGQETQYF; DNA: TGTGCCAGCACCCCAGTAGACAGGGGCCAAGAGACCCAGTACTTC
J: TRBJ2-2; D: TRBD1; length: 14; V: TRBV29-1; size: .; CDR3: CSVPRSGGTGELFF; DNA: TGCAGCGTTCCTCGATCAGGGGGCACCGGGGAGCTGTTTTTT
J: TRBJ2-5; D: .; length: 14; V: TRBV5-1; size: few; CDR3: CASSLQGIRETQYF; DNA: TGCGCCAGCAGCTTGCAAGGAATTCGGGAGACCCAGTACTTC
J: TRBJ1-2; D: .; length: 13; V: TRBV5-1; size: many; CDR3: CASSLDQGRGYTF; DNA: TGCGCCAGCAGCTTGGACCAGGGCAGAGGCTACACCTTC
J: TRBJ1-5; D: .; length: 16; V: TRBV7-8; size: .; CDR3: CASSPEGYSSNQPQHF; DNA: TGTGCCAGCAGCCCCGAAGGGTATTCTAGCAATCAGCCCCAGCATTTT